The clone carrying this T cell receptor beta chain was recorded once. Its matching antigen is unknown. This entry comes from a study of siplizumab effects on memory and regulatory T cells. Between the trimmed V and J ends, which lost 2 bases and 3 bases, there was a span of 17 bases. Germline V lookup: CDR1 KGHSH, CDR2 LQKENI. There are 17 residues in the CDR3. Notes on the study in general: Apparently key alloresponse contributors, naive T cells also seemed more diverse than memory cells.

Profiling relied on immunoSEQ multiplex PCR, and the TCRdb table lists in-frame clones only, not all of them. The sample has about 99,000 clones, roughly 92% seen once. This clonotype originated in a human donor in good health. Specimen: Tregs sorted from blood. The chain carries TRBV18 and TRBJ1-3, with D unclear. CDR3 coding DNA: TGTGCCAGCTCACCATCTTTTGATCCAGCGGGTGGAAACACCATATATTTT. Translated, it gives CASSPSFDPAGGNTIYF.